This TCR beta chain is from a study of sequential checkpoint blockade in melanoma. V was shortened by 2 bases and J by 2 bases, with 7 bases between the two germline ends. The length of the CDR3 is 13 residues. Germline V lookup: CDR1 MNHEY, CDR2 SVGAGI. Here immunoSEQ multiplex PCR was the method, and the copy in TCRdb shows in-frame clones only, minus some. The table lists over 20,000 clones, around two thirds of them singletons, with about 19% in the top ten. Treatment in this sample: randomized to nivolumab then ipilimumab (arm A) or the reverse (arm B). This TCR was recovered from a human donor with melanoma. The source material was CD8+ T cells sorted from blood (inferred from file names), sampled from a patient given nivolumab and ipilimumab in sequence. The V and J genes are TRBV6-5 and TRBJ2-7; D perhaps matches TRBD1 (5 bases). As DNA, the CDR3 is TGTGCCAGCAGTTACCAGGGAACCTACGAGCAGTACTTC. Translating gives CASSYQGTYEQYF.